The source of this T cell receptor beta chain is a study of beta chain features in type 1 diabetes. Findings and caveats of the study: The study found that naive, central memory and Treg TCRB repertoires appeared more similar in patients than in healthy donors. PCR might preferentially amplify shorter templates, equally in patients and controls.

Donors underwent one heparinised blood draw, about 110 mL on average. The CDR3 is 13 residues long. With 1 base removed from V and 8 bases from J, the gap between germline ends came to 9 bases. Per the germline V gene, CDR1 is MGHRA and CDR2 is YSYEKL. TCRB transcripts that were expressed got sequenced, as all of the isolated RNA had been reverse transcribed. Repertoires were generated with immunoSEQ multiplex PCR, while TCRdb's copy carries only in-frame clones and drops some. This table holds under 900,000 clones, around a sixth found once. This clone was detected only a few times. The antigen is not known.

The sequenced sample consisted of naive CD4+ T cells from blood. The rearrangement joins TRBV4-1 to TRBJ2-1; maybe TRBD2 (5 bases). The clonotype was recovered from a young woman in good health. The CDR3 loop is CASSQGAGDEQFF. Written as DNA, the CDR3 is TGCGCCAGCAGCCAAGGGGCGGGCGATGAGCAGTTCTTC.